This T cell receptor (beta chain) comes out of a study of blood T cell repertoires in COVID-19. Across the study: Sample material is recorded as cDNA or gDNA derived from T cells, B-cell-depleted T cells, or PBMCs.

In the source study's methods: Scientists estimated how many nucleated cells there were by amplifying reference gene primers. Clones were read by immunoSEQ multiplex PCR, and TCRdb kept only the in-frame ones, dropping some. That table is the source of V, J and clone size, and D and trimming were worked out from the DNA. There are more than 250,000 clones in the sample; around 90% occur only once, and 1.7% lies in the top ten. CDR3 length: 13 residues. The germline gives CDR1 SEHNR, CDR2 FQNEAQ (reference sequence). V lost 7 bases to trimming and J lost 2 bases; unmatched junction nucleotides: 1. Material: PBMCs or T cells enriched from blood (not recorded which). This TCR derives from a young woman with acute COVID-19. The rearrangement links TRBV7-9 to TRBJ2-7; 11 bases line up with TRBD2. For the CDR3, the DNA is TGTGCCAGCAAACTAGCGGGAGCCTACGAGCAGTACTTC. Its protein product is CASKLAGAYEQYF.